A single T cell receptor beta chain is shown here with its context. The antigen remains unidentified. Sequenced by immunoSEQ multiplex PCR; TCRdb stores in-frame clones only, minus some. The top ten hold 0.5% of the sample, which has approximately 100,000 clones, roughly 85% seen once. The sample comes from a study of OX40 agonist ivuxolimab in advanced cancers. Study background: Of mixed ages from about 20 to 80 and averaging approximately 60 years, the group was roughly 85% male. General study results and limits: Among T cells, CD8+ cells averaged more expanded clones than CD4+ cells.

Trimming stripped 4 bases from V and 6 bases from J, with 8 bases between. Per germline, CDR1 SGHRS and CDR2 YFSETQ. The CDR3 totals 12 residues. The V gene is TRBV5-1, the J gene TRBJ2-1, with a possible D match to TRBD1 (6 bases). The sequences come from CD4+ or CD8+ T cells sorted from blood, collected in a trial of the OX40 agonist ivuxolimab. The clonotype was recovered from an adult with an advanced solid tumor such as melanoma, head and neck, liver or kidney cancer. The CDR3 region has the DNA TGCGCCAGCAGCCTACAGGGCAATGAGCAGTTCTTC. Protein sequence: CASSLQGNEQFF.